This TCR beta chain was identified during a study of blood T cell repertoires in COVID-19 (dated by TCRdb to 2020 to 2022). Looking at the study overall: Samples from collaborators originated in the United States, Italy and Spain and spanned both the acute and convalescent phases of COVID-19. The prospective study material was composed of cDNA or gDNA derived from T cells, B-cell-depleted T cells, or PBMCs. Deeply sampled blood TCRbeta repertoires from subjects exposed to, actively infected with, or recovered from COVID-19 were included in the dataset. Samples were obtained from the ongoing ImmuneRACE study (first 160 participants) and from 1,200 or so subjects provided by 6 global collaborators. The repertoires were made available in a free public database intended to serve as a resource for research on the immune response to SARS-CoV-2. Where HLA class I and class II types were available, the types were taken from metadata supplied by the sample provider, not from assay-based typing. A de-identified subject ID, COVID-19 status, age in years and sex were almost always included in the sample metadata. General study outcomes and caveats: How much clinical and demographic metadata was included differed by source and by participant, and the metadata was provided uncurated.

This clone was counted once. Its cognate antigen has yet to be identified. Base qualities are missing; no much larger clone stands one base away. At one collaborating source in Seattle, patients were enrolled during active infection and were followed longitudinally through the course of disease. The collaborating institutions used their own protocols to collect whole blood in K2EDTA tubes. Collaborator samples were shipped for TCRbeta analysis as frozen whole blood, isolated PBMCs, or DNA extracted from either sample type. The immunoSEQ Assay, a bias-controlled multiplex PCR, was used to amplify TCRbeta CDR3 regions from genomic DNA. Per the authors' processing: Within the assay, amplification of reference gene primers was used to estimate how many nucleated cells each sample contained. Sequence reads were collapsed and filtered to measure the absolute abundance of every unique TCRbeta CDR3 rearrangement. For each sample, productive Simpson clonality was calculated by taking the square root of Simpson's diversity index across productive rearrangements. Sourced from immuneACCESS, this table was stored by TCRdb with only in-frame sequences that have V and J called. A share of the clones is absent; for the studies checked, an unresolved V gene accounts for under half, and the remainder has no known explanation. V and J calls and clone size are as listed in that table; D and trimming were resolved from the DNA. A total of 150,000 to 200,000 clones appear in this sample, 70% to 80% of them only once. Around 5.4% of the sample comes from the top ten.

CDR1 and CDR2 (MGHDK, SYGVNS) derive from the germline V gene. Including the terminal cysteine and phenylalanine, the CDR3 comprises 18 residues. Only the CDR3 portion is preserved as DNA: 54 bases, with reading frame beginning at the first base. V is cut back by 8 bases and J by 3 bases, with 10 bases in the junction unmatched. Sequencing used peripheral blood. The V and J segments used are TRBV25-1 and TRBJ2-2; 15 bases in the middle match TRBD2. The TCR comes from a woman aged 40-49 years with COVID-19, enrolled during active disease. This receptor has the CDR3 CASSIPGLAGGYTGELFF. The nucleotide sequence is given as TGTGCCAGCTCCATCCCGGGACTAGCGGGAGGTTACACCGGGGAGCTGTTTTTT.